A selection of T cell receptor beta chains follows, all from one sample in a study of response to subunit inactivated influenza vaccine. TCRdb reanalysed the RT-PCR reads using MiXCR and keeps one entry per CDR3 protein. Seen here are 170,000 or so distinct CDR3 sequences, around 10% observed once, and the top ten hold around 33%. Sequenced material: CD8+ T cells sorted from PBMCs, taken roughly 24 months after vaccination. The receptors derive from a man aged 50 to 75 who received an inactivated influenza vaccine. The CDR3 runs from the conserved cysteine through the conserved F or W. Each record gives: V gene, clone size, D gene, J gene, CDR3 protein, CDR3 DNA. A D gene is named only where the DNA matches it firmly. Only some rows state a clone size, as once, few, many or a class for expanded clones.

>TRBV28|few|TRBD1|TRBJ1-5
CASSFWTGGAAQPQHF
TGTGCCAGCAGTTTTTGGACAGGGGGCGCCGCTCAGCCCCAGCATTTT
>TRBV20-1|few|-|TRBJ1-1
CSARGPGNTEAFF
TGCAGTGCTAGAGGCCCGGGAAATACTGAAGCTTTCTTT
>TRBV20-1|-|-|TRBJ2-4
CSARIPGHQNIQYF
TGCAGTGCTAGAATCCCGGGACACCAAAACATTCAGTACTTC
>TRBV21-1|-|-|TRBJ2-5
CASSKRGQGGSKTQYF
TGTGCCAGCAGCAAAAGGGGACAGGGAGGGTCTAAGACCCAGTACTTC
>TRBV5-6|-|TRBD1|TRBJ2-1
CASSLGTGGLHNEQFF
TGTGCCAGCAGCTTGGGGACAGGGGGTCTCCACAATGAGCAGTTCTTC
>TRBV7-9|few|-|TRBJ2-5
CASSYLGSETQYF
TGTGCCAGCAGCTATCTGGGGTCGGAGACCCAGTACTTC
>TRBV20-1|-|TRBD2|TRBJ2-3
CSAPAELAGGLGTDTQYF
TGCAGTGCCCCTGCTGAGCTAGCGGGGGGGCTAGGCACAGATACGCAGTATTTT
>TRBV12-3/TRBV12-4|few|-|TRBJ2-6
CASSLLFSGANVLTF
TGTGCCAGCAGTTTGTTGTTCTCTGGGGCCAACGTCCTGACTTTC
>TRBV6-1|-|-|TRBJ2-4
CASSPALGLAKNIQYF
TGTGCCAGCAGTCCTGCCCTGGGACTAGCCAAAAACATTCAGTACTTC
>TRBV6-1|many|TRBD1|TRBJ1-6
CASRSDRVNSPLHF
TGTGCCAGCAGATCGGACAGGGTTAATTCACCCCTCCACTTT